This note documents a single T cell receptor beta chain sequence. What it recognizes is unknown. TCRdb re-called the 5' RACE reads with MiXCR, one entry per CDR3 protein. The sample lists roughly 18,000 distinct CDR3 sequences; about two thirds were seen once. There are 16 residues in the CDR3. The germline CDR1 and CDR2 sequences are SGDLS and YYNGEE. J was trimmed by 7 bases and V by 0 bases; bases with no gene match: 9. This entry is derived from a study of identical twins. Study observations and caveats: Clonotypes of the beta chain that were abundant in cord blood carried fewer insertions (memory repertoires showed none). Zero-insertion analyses could be partly confounded by invariant MAIT and iNKT cells.

Sequencing input: memory (CD45RO+) T cells sorted from blood. This TCR came from a woman aged 18-29 years in good health. This table probably holds off-target reads from a library built for another chain. The J gene is TRBJ2-4, the V gene TRBV9, with 8 nucleotides matching TRBD2. The CDR3 is CASSVVPAGDSNIQYF. The DNA for the CDR3 is TGTGCCAGCAGCGTAGTCCCAGCGGGAGATTCGAACATTCAGTACTTC.